These T cell receptor beta chains were read from a single sample in a study of CD8 T cells in ankylosing spondylitis. In TCRdb, the 5' RACE reads were re-called with MiXCR into one record per CDR3 protein. Here the sample spans approximately 200,000 distinct CDR3 sequences, 9.5% to 15% being singletons. Sequencing was carried out using blood, either unsorted or a sorted T cell fraction (not recorded which). The receptor source for this set is a male donor with ankylosing spondylitis or in good health (not recorded which). The CDR3 runs from the conserved cysteine through the conserved F or W. D genes are given only for firm matches. Expanded clones get a size class; other rows say once, few or many, or leave the size out.

-,TRBV20-1,TRBD2,TRBJ2-7,TGCAGTGCGCAGGGACTAGCGGGAGTCGACTCTGGGTACGAGCAGTACTTC,CSAQGLAGVDSGYEQYF
few,TRBV11-2,TRBD2,TRBJ2-2,TGTGCCAGCAGCCAATGGACTAGCGGGAGGGCGAACACCGGGGAGCTGTTTTTT,CASSQWTSGRANTGELFF
-,TRBV6-1,-,TRBJ2-2,TGTGCCAGCTTTGGGGGGCAGAACACCGGGGAGCTGTTTTTT,CASFGGQNTGELFF
few,TRBV9,TRBD2,TRBJ2-3,TGTGCCAGCAGCGTAGAGGGCGGGAGCGATACGCAGTATTTT,CASSVEGGSDTQYF
-,TRBV5-1,-,TRBJ2-7,TGCGCCAGCAGCTACGCCCAGGGTCCCTACGAGCAGTACTTC,CASSYAQGPYEQYF
-,TRBV3-1,-,TRBJ2-1,TGTGCCAGCAGCGACTGGACAGACAAATCCTACAATGAGCAGTTCTTC,CASSDWTDKSYNEQFF
few,TRBV7-9,TRBD1,TRBJ1-1,TGTGCCAGCAGCTTCCCCAGGGGGGACACTGAAGCTTTCTTT,CASSFPRGDTEAFF
-,TRBV7-9,TRBD1,TRBJ1-1,TGTGCCAGCAGCCACGGGACAGGGCATGCTTTCTTT,CASSHGTGHAFF
-,TRBV7-2,-,TRBJ2-7,TGTGCCAGCAGCTTAGGTAGGGGTGCCCAGCGCGAGCAGTACTTC,CASSLGRGAQREQYF
-,TRBV19,TRBD2,TRBJ2-7,TGTGCCAGTAGTCCGGGACTATGGTTAGAGCAGTACTTC,CASSPGLWLEQYF
-,TRBV5-6,TRBD1,TRBJ2-5,TGTGCCAGCAGCCCTGGACCCCGGGACAGAGGTTTCCAAGAGACCCAGTACTTC,CASSPGPRDRGFQETQYF
few,TRBV7-9,-,TRBJ1-1,TGTGCCAGCAGCCCGACCTCGAACACTGAAGCTTTCTTT,CASSPTSNTEAFF